Following are 29 T cell receptor beta chains from one sample sequenced in a study of regulatory T cells in long-lasting Graves disease. With iRepertoire HTBI primers and Arm-PCR of CDR3 regions, TCR beta libraries were built. TCRdb independently ran MiXCR on the multiplex PCR reads; one entry per CDR3 protein. The sample has about 430,000 distinct CDR3 sequences, about 21% seen once; the top ten hold approximately 14%. Time point specified: persistent/refractory GD, antithyroid drugs over 5 years with positive TRAb. RNA isolated from PBMCs was used to make the TCR library. Specimen: peripheral blood mononuclear cells (PBMCs), collected when the disease was refractory, from a patient treated with antithyroid drugs. These receptors were obtained from a female donor with Graves disease.

The rearrangement uses TRBV9 and TRBJ2-2, with 11 bases fitting TRBD2. Germline lookup yields CDR1 SGDLS and CDR2 YYNGEE. The J segment lost 7 bases and the V segment lost 3 bases, leaving 5 bases of the junction unmatched. The length of the CDR3 is 15 residues. As DNA, the CDR3 is TGTGCCAGCAGCGGAATAGCGGGAGGGCACGGGGAGCTGTTTTTT. This sequence encodes CASSGIAGGHGELFF.

The V call is TRBV19, the J call TRBJ2-5; TRBD2 is a possible D gene (6 bases). V was clipped by 11 bases and J by 1 base, with 11 bases between them. The germline V gene has CDR1 LNHDA and CDR2 SQIVND (reference sequence). This CDR3 contains 12 residues. The CDR3 coding sequence is TGTGCCGCGGGGCAACCCCAAGAGACCCAGTACTTC. It is translated as CAAGQPQETQYF.

The chain carries TRBV27 and TRBJ2-7; 8 bases map to TRBD1. Per the germline V gene, CDR1 is MNHEY and CDR2 is SMNVEV (reference sequence). V lost 7 bases to trimming and J lost 2 bases; unmatched junction nucleotides: 7. There are 14 residues in the CDR3. CDR3 sequence reads: CASKPGQVAYEQYF. DNA for the CDR3: TGTGCCAGCAAACCGGGACAGGTAGCCTACGAGCAGTACTTC.

This clonotype was seen many times. The chain uses TRBV30 and TRBJ1-6; tentative D call: TRBD1 (6 bases). The germline CDR1 and CDR2 sequences are GTSNPN and SVGIG (reference sequence). The V gene lost 4 bases and the J gene lost 4 bases, with 11 bases spanning the gap. CDR3 length: 14 residues. The CDR3 reads CAWTQGGYNSPLHF. CDR3 coding DNA: TGTGCCTGGACACAGGGTGGATATAATTCACCCCTCCACTTT.

Concerning this clonotype: Mismatch with germline at one junction end may stem from a read error. This sequence joins TRBV28 and TRBJ2-2; D perhaps matches TRBD2 (6 bases). Germline V gives CDR1 MDHEN, CDR2 SYDVKM. The CDR3 has 15 amino acids. The CDR3 sequence is CASSLTHGGVGELLF. Written as DNA, the CDR3 is TGTGCCAGCAGTTTGACCCACGGAGGGGTCGGGGAGCTGCTTTTT.

This clonotype was found many times. The genes are TRBV20-1 and TRBJ1-4; 8 bases align to TRBD1. Germline V gives CDR1 DFQATT, CDR2 SNEGSKA (reference sequence). The trim removed 3 bases at V and 4 bases at J, leaving 1 base unmatched. The CDR3 runs 13 residues. The DNA for the CDR3 is TGCAGTGCTAGTGGACAGGGTAATGAAAAACTGTTTTTT. This translates into CSASGQGNEKLFF.

The chain employs TRBV15 and TRBJ2-7; a weak D match, TRBD1 (6 bases). Germline V CDR1 and CDR2: LNHNV, YYDKDF (reference sequence). V lost 2 bases, J lost 1 base, and 15 bases lay in between. The CDR3 extends over 16 amino acids. CDR3 bases: TGTGCCACCAGCAGAACCACAGGGTCCCCTTCCTACGAGCAGTACTTC. It is translated as CATSRTTGSPSYEQYF.

The sample holds a few counts of this clonotype. The rearrangement links TRBV20-1 to TRBJ1-1; D may be TRBD1 (6 bases). CDR3 length equals 13 residues. The germline gives CDR1 DFQATT, CDR2 SNEGSKA (reference sequence). Trimming pared 5 bases from V and 5 bases from J, leaving 15 bases between. CDR3 protein: CSAPSGAATEAFF. For the CDR3, the DNA is TGCAGTGCTCCGTCGGGGGCTGCGACTGAAGCTTTCTTT.

This clonotype was detected once. The genes are TRBV19 and TRBJ1-1, with TRBD1 matching 7 bases. After removal of 5 bases from V and 0 bases from J, the junction contained 6 bases not matched to a gene. The CDR3 is 15 residues long. Per the germline V gene, CDR1 is LNHDA and CDR2 is SQIVND (reference sequence). CDR3 coding DNA: TGTGCCAGTAGTTTGGGACAGATTTTGAACACTGAAGCTTTCTTT. It yields the protein CASSLGQILNTEAFF.

This clonotype occurred many times. The rearrangement links TRBV4-1 to TRBJ1-5, with a weak D call TRBD1 (6 bases). With 2 bases removed from V and 3 bases from J, the gap between germline ends came to 11 bases. The germline V gene encodes CDR1 MGHRA and CDR2 YSYEKL. There are 15 residues in the CDR3. In DNA form, the CDR3 reads TGCGCCAGCAGCCAATACACAGGGACCAATCAGCCCCAGCATTTT. Its protein is CASSQYTGTNQPQHF.

The chain combines TRBV20-1 with TRBJ2-3, with TRBD2 identical over 12 bases. The CDR3 totals 14 residues. CDR1 is DFQATT and CDR2 is SNEGSKA in the germline V gene (reference sequence). The ends lost 5 bases at V and 2 bases at J; junction bases unmatched: 2. The DNA of the CDR3 is TGCAGTGCTGGACTAGCGGGGATCACAGATACGCAGTATTTT. Protein: CSAGLAGITDTQYF.

This clonotype occurred once. The chain employs TRBV3-1 and TRBJ2-1, with D possibly matching TRBD1 (8 bases). Germline V gene lookup returns CDR1 LGHDT and CDR2 YNNKEL (reference sequence). V was trimmed by 2 bases and J by 10 bases, leaving 15 bases between them. CDR3 length: 14 amino acids. Written as DNA, the CDR3 is TGTGCCAGCAGCCAAAGTACAGGGGGGGTGGAGCAGTTCTTC. Protein: CASSQSTGGVEQFF.

This chain uses TRBV19 with TRBJ1-6, with 7 bases aligning to TRBD1. Germline V gives CDR1 LNHDA, CDR2 SQIVND (reference sequence). The J segment lost 8 bases and the V segment lost 8 bases, leaving 12 bases of the junction unmatched. The CDR3 totals 15 residues. DNA for the CDR3: TGTGCCAGTTCCGCTCGACAGGGCCACTATTCACCCCTCCACTTT. The encoded protein is CASSARQGHYSPLHF.

The chain joins TRBV19 to TRBJ1-1, with D maybe TRBD1 (6 bases). Trimming left V 3 bases short and J 4 bases short, with 9 bases between. Germline V CDR1 and CDR2: LNHDA, SQIVND (reference sequence). This CDR3 contains 13 residues. DNA for the CDR3: TGTGCCAGTAGTATCGCGGGGGCCACTGAAGCTTTCTTT. It codes for CASSIAGATEAFF.

This clonotype was seen ten or more times. The gene calls are TRBV13 and TRBJ2-5; 8 nucleotides line up with TRBD2. Trimming at V came to 5 bases and at J to 4 bases, leaving 6 bases not matched to a gene. The CDR3 has 14 amino acids. In germline, CDR1 is PRHDT, CDR2 FYEKMQ (reference sequence). The CDR3 nucleotides are TGTGCCAGCAGCCTACGGGAGGGAGTAGAGACCCAGTACTTC. Translated: CASSLREGVETQYF.

The chain carries TRBV20-1 and TRBJ2-7; TRBD2 matches 11 bases. The CDR3 runs to 16 residues. The J segment lost 1 base and the V segment lost 1 base, leaving 6 bases of the junction unmatched. The germline gives CDR1 DFQATT, CDR2 SNEGSKA (reference sequence). The CDR3 coding sequence is TGCAGTGCTAGAGGTTATACTAGCGGGAGTTCCTACGAGCAGTACTTC. Translation: CSARGYTSGSSYEQYF.

This clonotype was detected many times. J is TRBJ2-2 and V is TRBV12-3 or TRBV12-4; the D is unclear. The CDR3 sequence is 12 residues long. V lost 6 bases and J 6 bases, leaving 8 bases between the germline ends. For the CDR3, the DNA is TGTGCCAGCAGCCCCTCGTCCGGGGAGCTGTTTTTT. Its protein is CASSPSSGELFF.

This clonotype has a handful of counts. A much more abundant neighbour one base away suggests this may be a read error. The rearrangement uses TRBV2 and TRBJ2-7; 8 nucleotides agree with TRBD1. The V segment lost 5 bases and the J segment 6 bases; nucleotides outside the gene matches: 9. This CDR3 contains 14 residues. Per germline, CDR1 SNHLY and CDR2 FYNNEI. The CDR3 reads CASSLTGQDCEQYF. CDR3 bases: TGTGCCAGCAGTTTAACGGGACAGGATTGCGAGCAGTACTTC.

This clonotype was found many times. The chain combines TRBV3-1 with TRBJ2-5; 11 nucleotides align to TRBD2. Germline V lookup: CDR1 LGHDT, CDR2 YNNKEL (reference sequence). J gave up 2 bases and V 7 bases, and 9 bases lay outside the gene matches. This CDR3 has 16 residues. CDR3 loop: CASNLGLAGRQETQYF. DNA for the CDR3: TGTGCCAGCAACCTTGGACTAGCGGGCCGTCAAGAGACCCAGTACTTC.

In this sample, this clonotype turned up many times. V gene TRBV9 combines with J gene TRBJ2-2; 9 bases align to TRBD1. Germline lookup yields CDR1 SGDLS and CDR2 YYNGEE. V shed 1 base, J shed 4 bases, and the junction held 5 bases outside the gene matches. This CDR3 region has 16 residues. The CDR3 DNA is TGTGCCAGCAGCGTAAGCCGGGACAGGGTCACCGGGGAGCTGTTTTTT. This gives the protein CASSVSRDRVTGELFF.

This chain joins TRBV7-9 and TRBJ2-7; D is undetermined. Trimming removed 10 bases from V and 3 bases from J, with 19 bases in between. Germline V gene sequence: CDR1 SEHNR, CDR2 FQNEAQ (reference sequence). This CDR3 comprises 14 residues. The CDR3 reads CATQQDSNGYEQYF. For the CDR3, the DNA is TGTGCCACCCAACAAGACTCTAACGGCTACGAGCAGTACTTC. The full variable domain, with the rest looked up from reference TRBV7-9 and TRBJ2-7, is DTGVSQNPRHKITKRGQNVTFRCDPISEHNRLYWYRQTLGQGPEFLTYFQNEAQLEKSRLLSDRFSAERPKGSFSTLEIQRTEQGDSAMYLCATQQDSNGYEQYFGPGTRLTVT.

V is TRBV12-3 or TRBV12-4 and J is TRBJ1-6; a weak D match, TRBD1 (5 bases). The CDR3 covers 15 residues. Between the trimmed V and J ends, which lost 4 bases and 10 bases, there was a span of 17 bases. In DNA, the CDR3 is TGTGCCAGCAGTTCCGGGGACCTTCGGCGATCACCCCTCCACTTT. Its translation: CASSSGDLRRSPLHF.

This clonotype was seen once. A much larger clone lies a single base off, so this may be a read error. The chain links TRBV11-2 to TRBJ2-3; D not resolved. The CDR3 has 14 residues. Germline V CDR1 and CDR2: SGHAT, FQNNGV. The CDR3 nucleotides are TGTGCCAGCAGCTTAGCTCAGAGCACAGATACGCGGTATTTT. Translating it yields CASSLAQSTDTRYF.

This clonotype was picked up a small number of times. The chain carries TRBV5-1 and TRBJ1-1; 7 bases map to TRBD1. Germline V gene lookup returns CDR1 SGHRS and CDR2 YFSETQ. Trimming at V came to 4 bases and at J to 4 bases, leaving 10 bases not matched to a gene. The CDR3 is made up of 15 amino acids. The CDR3 sequence is CASSADRDGSTEAFF. The CDR3 DNA follows: TGCGCCAGCAGCGCCGACAGGGACGGGAGCACTGAAGCTTTCTTT.

This clonotype occurred many times. This chain connects TRBV7-3 to TRBJ2-7; D call uncertain. The V end was cut by 5 bases, the J end by 6 bases, with 14 bases between. The CDR3 loop spans 13 amino acids. Germline loops: CDR1 SGHTA, CDR2 FQGTGA. CDR3: CASSRTVGSEQYF. The CDR3 bases are TGTGCCAGCAGCCGAACAGTGGGTTCCGAGCAGTACTTC. Full variable domain (rest looked up from reference TRBV7-3 and TRBJ2-7): GAGVSQTPSNKVTEKGKYVELRCDPISGHTALYWYRQSLGQGPEFLIYFQGTGAADDSGLPNDRFFAVRPEGSVSTLKIQRTERGDSAVYLCASSRTVGSEQYFGPGTRLTVT.

Regarding this clonotype: A much larger clone lies a single base off, so this may be a read error. The rearrangement joins TRBV29-1 to TRBJ1-5; tentative D call: TRBD1 (6 bases). The CDR3 has 13 amino acids. The V end lost 4 bases, the J end lost 6 bases, and 13 bases lay between the germline ends. Germline V CDR1 and CDR2: SQVTM, ANQGSEA. CDR3 region: CSVVAGVGQPQHF. The CDR3 coding sequence is TGCAGCGTTGTGGCAGGGGTTGGTCAGCCCCAGCATTTT.

This clonotype was recorded at least ten times. The CDR3 nucleotides are TGCAGTGCTAGAGGGGACAGAATTGCCTATGGCTACACCTTC. It encodes CSARGDRIAYGYTF. V and J are TRBV20-1 and TRBJ1-2, with 7 bases that match TRBD1. Germline assignment: CDR1 DFQATT and CDR2 SNEGSKA (reference sequence). With 1 base clipped from V and 4 bases from J, the junction kept 6 bases outside the gene matches. This CDR3 is 14 amino acids long.

This clonotype has at least ten counts. The chain is built from TRBV27 and TRBJ1-2, with D possibly TRBD1 on 6 matching bases. The CDR3 totals 13 residues. Germline V CDR1 and CDR2: MNHEY, SMNVEV (reference sequence). V lost 4 bases and J lost 5, with 11 bases in between. In DNA, the CDR3 is TGTGCCAGCAGTTACGCAGGGGAATATGGCTACACCTTC. Translating gives CASSYAGEYGYTF.

The CDR3 region has the DNA TGTGCCAGCAGCCAAACCTGGACATCGAAGGAGCAGTACTTC. It is translated as CASSQTWTSKEQYF. The chain links TRBV7-9 to TRBJ2-7; possible D gene TRBD1, 5 bases. V was clipped by 5 bases and J by 7 bases, with 18 bases between them. The CDR3 has 14 amino acids. CDR1 SEHNR and CDR2 FQNEAQ come from the germline V gene (reference sequence).